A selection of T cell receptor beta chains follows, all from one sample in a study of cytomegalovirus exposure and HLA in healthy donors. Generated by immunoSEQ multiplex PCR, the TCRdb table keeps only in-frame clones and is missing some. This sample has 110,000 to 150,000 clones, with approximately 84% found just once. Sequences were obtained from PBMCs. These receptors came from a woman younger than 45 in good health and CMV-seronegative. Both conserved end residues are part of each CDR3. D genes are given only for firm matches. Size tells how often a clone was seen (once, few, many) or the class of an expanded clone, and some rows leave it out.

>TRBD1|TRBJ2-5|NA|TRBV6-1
CASSGTGLETQYF
TGTGCCAGCAGCGGGACAGGTCTCGAGACCCAGTACTTC
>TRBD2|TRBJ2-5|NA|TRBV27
CASSLGGDRPQETQYF
TGTGCCAGCAGTCTGGGGGGGGATCGGCCCCAAGAGACCCAGTACTTC
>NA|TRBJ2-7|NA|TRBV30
CAWRGGGNEQYF
TGTGCCTGGCGTGGAGGGGGTAACGAGCAGTACTTC
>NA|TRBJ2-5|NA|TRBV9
CASSPPGETQYF
TGTGCCAGCAGCCCCCCGGGGGAGACCCAGTACTTC
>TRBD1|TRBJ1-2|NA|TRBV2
CASSEREGQGGGYTF
TGTGCCAGCAGTGAAAGAGAGGGACAGGGGGGAGGCTACACCTTC
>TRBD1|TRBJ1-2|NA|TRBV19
CASNQQGSGGYTF
TGTGCCAGTAACCAACAGGGGAGCGGTGGCTACACCTTC
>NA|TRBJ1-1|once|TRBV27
CASSLEEGTEAFF
TGTGCCAGCAGTTTAGAGGAGGGCACTGAAGCTTTCTTT
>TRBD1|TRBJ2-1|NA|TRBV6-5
CASREQGAYNEQFF
TGTGCCAGCAGGGAACAGGGGGCTTACAATGAGCAGTTCTTC
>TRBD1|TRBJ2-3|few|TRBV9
CASSRDRGRDTQYF
TGTGCCAGCAGCCGGGACAGGGGGAGGGATACGCAGTATTTT
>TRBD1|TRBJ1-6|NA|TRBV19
CASSIGQDAPLHF
TGTGCCAGTAGTATCGGACAGGACGCACCCCTCCACTTT
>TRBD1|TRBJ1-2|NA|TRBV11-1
CASSLDFWDRGRIVYGYTF
TGTGCCAGCAGCTTAGATTTTTGGGACAGGGGGCGAATTGTGTATGGCTACACCTTC
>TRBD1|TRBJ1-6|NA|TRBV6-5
CASSSGTGASPLHF
TGTGCCAGCAGTTCCGGGACAGGGGCTTCACCCCTCCACTTT
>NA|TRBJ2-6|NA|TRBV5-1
CASLAEDGQPGANVLTF
TGCGCCAGCCTCGCGGAGGACGGGCAACCTGGGGCCAACGTCCTGACTTTC
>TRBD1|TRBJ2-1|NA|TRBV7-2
CASRPTGGSYNEQFF
TGTGCCAGCAGGCCAACAGGGGGCTCCTACAATGAGCAGTTCTTC
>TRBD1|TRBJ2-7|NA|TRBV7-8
CASSLGGQGNEQYF
TGTGCCAGCAGCTTAGGGGGACAGGGTAACGAGCAGTACTTC
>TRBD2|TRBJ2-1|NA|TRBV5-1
CASSLVLGGGRFF
TGCGCCAGCAGCTTGGTTCTCGGGGGGGGCCGGTTCTTC
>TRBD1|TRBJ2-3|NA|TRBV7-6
CASGRGQRSDTQYF
TGTGCCAGCGGTAGGGGACAGCGTTCAGATACGCAGTATTTT
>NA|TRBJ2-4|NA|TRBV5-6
CASSFRTELAKNIQYF
TGTGCCAGCAGCTTCCGGACAGAGCTAGCCAAAAACATTCAGTACTTC
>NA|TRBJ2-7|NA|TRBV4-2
CASSQGLISYEQYF
TGTGCCAGCAGCCAGGGACTGATCTCCTACGAGCAGTACTTC
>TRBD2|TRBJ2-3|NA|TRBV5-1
CASSLGGLAGGLPDTQYF
TGCGCCAGCAGCTTGGGGGGCCTAGCGGGGGGTTTGCCAGATACGCAGTATTTT
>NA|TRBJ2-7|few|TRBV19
CASSIGSGGSEQYF
TGTGCCAGTAGTATAGGGTCTGGAGGGAGCGAGCAGTACTTC
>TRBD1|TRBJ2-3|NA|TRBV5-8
CASSTDRTGLGDTQYF
TGTGCCAGCAGCACCGACCGGACAGGGTTGGGAGATACGCAGTATTTT
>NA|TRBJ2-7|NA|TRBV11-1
CASSFTGYEQYF
TGTGCCAGCAGCTTCACCGGCTACGAGCAGTACTTC
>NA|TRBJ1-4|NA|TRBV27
CASSPVGGNEKLFF
TGTGCCAGCAGCCCCGTCGGGGGTAATGAAAAACTGTTTTTT
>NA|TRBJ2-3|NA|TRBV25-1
CASSDRVYSDTQYF
TGTGCCAGCAGTGACAGGGTTTACTCCGATACGCAGTATTTT
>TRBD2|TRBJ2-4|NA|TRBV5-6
CASSLVLAGNIQYF
TGTGCCAGCAGCTTGGTACTAGCGGGAAACATTCAGTACTTC
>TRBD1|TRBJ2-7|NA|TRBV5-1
CASSRETGGYEQYF
TGCGCCAGCAGCCGGGAAACAGGGGGTTACGAGCAGTACTTC
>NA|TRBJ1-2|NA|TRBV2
CASSGGSSNYGYTF
TGTGCCAGCAGTGGCGGCAGCTCAAACTATGGCTACACCTTC
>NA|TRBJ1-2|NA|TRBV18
CASSAGQGQSYGYTF
TGTGCCAGCTCTGCGGGCCAGGGGCAAAGCTATGGCTACACCTTC
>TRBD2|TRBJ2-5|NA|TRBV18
CASSPTSGGPQETQYF
TGTGCCAGCTCACCCACTAGCGGGGGGCCGCAAGAGACCCAGTACTTC
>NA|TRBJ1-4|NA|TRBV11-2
CASSLTRGDEKLFF
TGTGCCAGCAGCTTAACTCGCGGAGATGAAAAACTGTTTTTT
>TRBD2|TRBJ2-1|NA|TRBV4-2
CASSQVAGADSYNEQFF
TGTGCCAGCAGCCAAGTAGCGGGGGCCGATTCCTACAATGAGCAGTTCTTC
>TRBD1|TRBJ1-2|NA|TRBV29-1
CSVGDRTLSRNGYTF
TGCAGCGTTGGGGACAGGACTCTTTCGAGGAATGGCTACACCTTC
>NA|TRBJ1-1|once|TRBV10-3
CAISKGTGWDTEAFF
TGTGCCATCAGTAAAGGAACAGGGTGGGACACTGAAGCTTTCTTT
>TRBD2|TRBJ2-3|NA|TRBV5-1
CASSPIAGGITDTQYF
TGCGCCAGCAGCCCAATAGCGGGGGGAATCACAGATACGCAGTATTTT
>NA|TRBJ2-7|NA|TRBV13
CASSLSLGGSREQYF
TGTGCCAGCAGCCTGTCACTAGGCGGGTCGCGGGAGCAGTACTTC
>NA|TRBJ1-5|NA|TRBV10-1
CASSDRVGQPQHF
TGCGCCAGCAGTGACAGGGTGGGTCAGCCCCAGCATTTT
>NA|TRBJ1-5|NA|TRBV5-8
CASRPRRGSSQPQHF
TGTGCCAGCAGGCCGCGAAGGGGGTCTAGTCAGCCCCAGCATTTT
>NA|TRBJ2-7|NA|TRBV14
CASSRALTSYEQYF
TGTGCCAGCAGCCGGGCACTTACCTCGTACGAGCAGTACTTC
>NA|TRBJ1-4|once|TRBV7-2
CASSLGRATNEKLFF
TGTGCCAGCAGCTTAGGGCGGGCAACTAATGAAAAACTGTTTTTT
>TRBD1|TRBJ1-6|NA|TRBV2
CASRTRQGINSPLHF
TGTGCCAGCAGAACTAGACAGGGGATAAATTCACCCCTCCACTTT
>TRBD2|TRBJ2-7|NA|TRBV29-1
CSVSPAPTRGAYEQYF
TGCAGCGTTTCCCCCGCCCCCACGCGGGGGGCCTACGAGCAGTACTTC
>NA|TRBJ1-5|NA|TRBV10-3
CAISEPPHGVGQPQHF
TGTGCCATCAGTGAGCCCCCCCACGGGGTCGGTCAGCCCCAGCATTTT
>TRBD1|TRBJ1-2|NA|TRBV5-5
CASSSPGQGRDGYTF
TGTGCCAGCAGCTCTCCGGGACAGGGGAGAGATGGCTACACCTTC
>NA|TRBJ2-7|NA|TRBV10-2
CASSEPFIRPGGSSYEQYF
TGCGCCAGCAGTGAGCCCTTTATTCGGCCTGGCGGAAGCTCCTACGAGCAGTACTTC
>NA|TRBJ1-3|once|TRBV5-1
CASSLDFSSGNTIYF
TGCGCCAGCAGCTTGGATTTCAGCTCTGGAAACACCATATATTTT
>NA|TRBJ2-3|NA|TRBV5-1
CASSFLGHTFSSTDTQYF
TGCGCCAGCAGCTTTCTAGGACATACTTTCTCTAGCACAGATACGCAGTATTTT
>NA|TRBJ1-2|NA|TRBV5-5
CASSPPGGGRGYTF
TGTGCCAGCAGCCCCCCCGGCGGGGGTCGTGGCTACACCTTC
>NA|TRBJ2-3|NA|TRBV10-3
CAISEHPRRESTDTQYF
TGTGCCATCAGTGAACATCCGCGGAGGGAGAGCACAGATACGCAGTATTTT
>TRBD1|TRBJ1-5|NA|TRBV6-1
CASSEGQGRNQPQHF
TGTGCCAGCAGTGAGGGACAGGGCCGCAATCAGCCCCAGCATTTT
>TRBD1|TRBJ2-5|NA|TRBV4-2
CASSQDPGGGETQYF
TGTGCCAGCAGCCAAGACCCAGGGGGCGGGGAGACCCAGTACTTC
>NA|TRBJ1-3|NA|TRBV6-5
CASSPWAGRNTIYF
TGTGCCAGCAGTCCATGGGCAGGGAGGAACACCATATATTTT
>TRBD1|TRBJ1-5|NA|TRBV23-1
CASSPQRDRAYQPQHF
TGCGCCAGCAGTCCGCAGAGGGACAGAGCTTATCAGCCCCAGCATTTT
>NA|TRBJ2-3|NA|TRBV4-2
CASSHDLWTPDSTDTQYF
TGTGCCAGCAGCCACGACCTTTGGACTCCCGATAGCACAGATACGCAGTATTTT
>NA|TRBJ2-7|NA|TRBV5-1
CASSLGGSGQSYEQYF
TGCGCCAGCAGCTTGGGGGGCAGTGGGCAATCCTACGAGCAGTACTTC
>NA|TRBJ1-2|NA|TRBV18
CASSPPSGMAYGYTF
TGTGCCAGCTCACCACCCTCAGGGATGGCCTATGGCTACACCTTC
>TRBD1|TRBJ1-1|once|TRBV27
CASSSRQGSIPEAFF
TGTGCCAGCAGTTCAAGACAGGGCTCGATACCTGAAGCTTTCTTT
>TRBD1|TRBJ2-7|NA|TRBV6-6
CASSYSKAGQVEQYF
TGTGCCAGCAGTTACTCGAAGGCGGGACAGGTGGAGCAGTACTTC
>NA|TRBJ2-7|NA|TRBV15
CATRRGAGSYEQYF
TGTGCCACCCGAAGGGGCGCTGGTTCCTACGAGCAGTACTTC
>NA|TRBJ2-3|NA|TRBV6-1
CASSKQGPDTQYF
TGTGCCAGCAGTAAACAGGGACCAGATACGCAGTATTTT